This TCR beta chain was retrieved from a study of blood T cell repertoires in COVID-19. The assay was immunoSEQ multiplex PCR, and TCRdb's table has in-frame clones only and misses some. The table records some 270,000 clones, 91% of them present only once. Germline CDR1 SGHVS, CDR2 FQNEAQ. The CDR3 covers 16 residues. Trimming stripped 6 bases from V and 0 bases from J, with 14 bases between. This TCR came from a man in his forties or fifties who had been exposed to COVID-19. V is TRBV7-8 and J is TRBJ2-2, with D maybe TRBD1 (5 bases). Sequenced material: PBMCs or T cells enriched from blood (not recorded which). The CDR3 region is CASRYTDTPNTGELFF. CDR3 sequence (DNA): TGTGCCAGCAGATATACGGACACCCCGAACACCGGGGAGCTGTTTTTT.